This T cell receptor (beta chain) is drawn from a study of technical replicates of blood from several donors. Trimming pared 0 bases from V and 6 bases from J, leaving 8 bases between. The germline CDR1 and CDR2 sequences are LGHNA and YNFKEQ. CDR3 length equals 13 residues. Produced via immunoSEQ multiplex PCR; TCRdb's table is partial and in-frame only. Of approximately 92,000 clones listed, about 95% are singletons. The receptor comes from a human donor in good health. The sample consisted of T cells isolated from PBMCs. The chain carries TRBV4-2 and TRBJ1-1; TRBD1 might be the D (5 bases). The DNA for the CDR3 is TGTGCCAGCAGCCAAGAAAAGGGGCCTGAAGCTTTCTTT. Protein sequence: CASSQEKGPEAFF.